This TCR beta chain was obtained from a study of regulatory T cells in long-lasting Graves disease. General observations from the study: Relative to newly diagnosed Graves' patients, persistent ones had lower TCR diversity. Preferential use of TRBV28, TRBJ1-2 and TRBJ2-5 was seen in persistent disease.

The CDR3 runs to 13 residues. Per the germline V gene, CDR1 is SQVTM and CDR2 is ANQGSEA. The V end lost 8 bases, the J end lost 1 base, and 14 bases lay between the germline ends. Library construction for TCR beta used iRepertoire HTBI primers and Arm-PCR of CDR3 regions. TCRdb reanalysed the multiplex PCR reads using MiXCR and keeps one entry per CDR3 protein. This sample has roughly 450,000 distinct CDR3 sequences, with 20% to 25% found just once. The time point was: persistent/refractory GD, antithyroid drugs over 5 years with positive TRAb. Preparation of the TCR library used RNA extracted from PBMCs. Comment on this clonotype: Its antigen is not identified.

Specimen: peripheral blood mononuclear cells (PBMCs), collected when the disease was refractory, from a patient treated with antithyroid drugs. The rearrangement links TRBV29-1 to TRBJ1-1, with unresolved D. The source of this sequence is a female donor with Graves disease. CDR3 residues: CSTRLWENTEAFF. The CDR3 DNA is TGCAGCACGCGGTTATGGGAGAACACTGAAGCTTTCTTT.